The following is a TCR beta chain sequence with its context. The antigen remains unidentified. This specimen comes from a study of T cell responses to AZD1222 COVID-19 vaccine. Study in general: Second-dose intervals near 4 or 12 weeks were combined.

Sequenced by immunoSEQ multiplex PCR; TCRdb stores in-frame clones only, minus some. The profile shows about 37,000 clones, around 88% of them singletons. Per the germline V gene, CDR1 is SGHNT and CDR2 is YYREEE (reference sequence). Trimming took off 4 bases at V and 4 bases at J, with 17 bases between the two ends. There are 15 residues in the CDR3. Study-wide results and limits: As reported, nearly half of all spike-specific TCRs target variant regions that are unmutated. Sampling captured repertoires only after the peak T cell response.

The clonotype comes from an adult in good health. This sequence joins TRBV5-4 and TRBJ1-1, with a tentative D call TRBD1 (5 bases). Sequenced here: peripheral blood, sampled on day 0 of AZD1222 vaccination. CDR3 region: CASSRVEGVGTEAFF. In DNA, the CDR3 is TGTGCCAGCAGCCGCGTTGAAGGGGTGGGCACTGAAGCTTTCTTT.